This TCR beta chain was captured by sequencing in a study of cytomegalovirus exposure and HLA in healthy donors. Study-level information: Membership in the Caucasian-associated ancestry cluster was found for around four fifths of roughly 360 genotyped donors. Overall study results and limits: It is likely that the observed cluster of highly shared sequence variants was a sequencing artifact. At a 0.05 false discovery rate, a later analysis found around 15,000 TCR beta sequences to be associated with HLA alleles.

Every donor was a healthy person donating bone marrow. The length of the CDR3 is 12 residues. V was cut by 4 bases and J by 5 bases, with 9 bases left in between. Germline loops: CDR1 SGHTA, CDR2 FQGNSA. The PCR had 60 Vbeta and 13 Jbeta primers. The protocol was immunoSEQ multiplex PCR, while the TCRdb copy is restricted to in-frame clones and leaves out a portion. Seen here are 180,000 or so clones, about 62% observed once, and the top ten hold over 2.5%. With respect to this clone: As yet, its antigen is unknown.

V is TRBV7-2 and J is TRBJ2-7, with D perhaps matching TRBD1 (5 bases). This TCR was recovered from a man aged 40-50 years in good health and CMV-seronegative. Sequencing was performed on PBMCs. The CDR3 spells CASSYQGNEQYF. CDR3 nucleotides: TGTGCCAGCAGCTATCAGGGAAACGAGCAGTACTTC.